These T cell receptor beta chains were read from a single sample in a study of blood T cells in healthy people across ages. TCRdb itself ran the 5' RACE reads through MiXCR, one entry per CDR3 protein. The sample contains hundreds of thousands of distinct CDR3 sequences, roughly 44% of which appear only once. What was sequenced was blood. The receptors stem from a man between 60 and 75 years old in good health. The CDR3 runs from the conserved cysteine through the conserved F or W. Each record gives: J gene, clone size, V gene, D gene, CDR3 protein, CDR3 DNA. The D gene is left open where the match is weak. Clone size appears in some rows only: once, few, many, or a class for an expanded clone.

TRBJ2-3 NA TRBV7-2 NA CASSLRAGHGDTQYF TGTGCCAGCAGCTTAAGAGCGGGTCATGGGGATACGCAGTATTTT
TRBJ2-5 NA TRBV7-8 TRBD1 CASSLGARGQETRYF TGTGCCAGCAGCTTAGGCGCCAGGGGGCAAGAGACCCGGTACTTC
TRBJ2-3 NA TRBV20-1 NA CSASQPTDTQYF TGCAGTGCTTCCCAGCCCACAGATACGCAGTATTTT
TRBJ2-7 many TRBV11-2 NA CASSFVDSSYEQYF TGTGCCAGCAGCTTCGTGGACTCCTCCTACGAGCAGTACTTC
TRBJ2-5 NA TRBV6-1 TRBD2 CAISGLAETQYF TGTGCCATCTCGGGACTAGCGGAGACCCAGTACTTC
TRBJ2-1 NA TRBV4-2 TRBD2 CASSRSSGRGVMEQFF TGTGCCAGCAGCCGATCTAGCGGGAGGGGAGTGATGGAGCAGTTCTTC
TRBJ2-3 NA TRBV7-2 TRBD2 CASSLVQSGGGSTDTQYF TGTGCCAGCAGCTTAGTCCAGAGCGGGGGAGGGAGCACAGATACGCAGTATTTT
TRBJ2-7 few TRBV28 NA CASSLFSQGPSSYEQYF TGTGCCAGCAGTTTATTCTCTCAGGGGCCCAGCTCCTACGAGCAGTACTTC
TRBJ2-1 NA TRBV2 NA CASSGGEGSTQFF TGTGCCAGCAGTGGGGGAGAGGGTAGTACCCAGTTCTTC
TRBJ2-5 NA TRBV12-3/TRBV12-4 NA CASTPRVSETQYF TGTGCCAGCACCCCCAGGGTTTCCGAGACCCAGTACTTC
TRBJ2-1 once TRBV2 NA CASSMDTGRYNEQFF TGTGCCAGCAGTATGGACACAGGCCGCTACAATGAGCAGTTCTTC
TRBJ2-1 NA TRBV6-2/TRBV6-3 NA CASSSGPGYGTYNEQFF TGTGCCAGCAGTTCCGGCCCGGGGTATGGGACCTACAATGAGCAGTTCTTC
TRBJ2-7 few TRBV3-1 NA CASSQGKGAVEQYF TGTGCCAGCAGCCAAGGGAAAGGGGCTGTCGAGCAGTACTTC
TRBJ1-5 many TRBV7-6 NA CASSLSSNQPQHF TGTGCCAGCAGCCTTTCAAGCAATCAGCCCCAGCATTTT
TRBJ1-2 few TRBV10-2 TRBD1 CASSEVPRDRGVDGYTF TGCGCCAGCAGTGAAGTCCCTCGGGACAGGGGTGTGGATGGCTACACCTTC
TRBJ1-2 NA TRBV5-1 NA CASSLSPGGDGYTF TGCGCCAGCAGCTTGAGTCCGGGGGGGGATGGCTACACCTTC
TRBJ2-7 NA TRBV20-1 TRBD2 CSARIASGTYEQYF TGCAGTGCTAGAATTGCTAGCGGAACCTACGAGCAGTACTTC
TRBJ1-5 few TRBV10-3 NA CATRLDGLSNQPQHF TGTGCCACCCGCTTGGACGGTCTTAGCAATCAGCCCCAGCATTTT
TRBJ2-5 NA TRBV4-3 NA CASSQERGPGETQYF TGCGCCAGCAGCCAAGAACGGGGGCCGGGAGAGACCCAGTACTTC
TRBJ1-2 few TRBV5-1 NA CASTLEPSSKGYTF TGCGCCAGCACCTTGGAGCCCAGTTCGAAAGGCTACACCTTC
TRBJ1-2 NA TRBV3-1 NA CASSQWDYGYTF TGTGCCAGCAGCCAGTGGGACTATGGCTACACCTTC
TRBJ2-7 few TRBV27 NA CASSSTAAGEQYF TGTGCCAGCAGTTCAACAGCGGCCGGCGAGCAGTACTTC
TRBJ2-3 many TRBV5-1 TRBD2 CASSPGLNTDTQYF TGCGCCAGCAGCCCGGGACTAAACACAGATACGCAGTATTTT
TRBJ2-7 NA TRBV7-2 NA CASSPRWAYEQYF TGTGCCAGCAGCCCCCGTTGGGCATACGAGCAGTACTTC
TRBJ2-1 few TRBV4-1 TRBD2 CASSRSGGVSYNEQFF TGCGCCAGCAGCCGCAGCGGGGGGGTCTCCTACAATGAGCAGTTCTTC
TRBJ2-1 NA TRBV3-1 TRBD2 CASSQVPGLAEYNEQFF TGTGCCAGCAGCCAAGTGCCGGGACTAGCGGAATACAATGAGCAGTTCTTC
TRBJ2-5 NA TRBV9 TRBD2 CASSGGTSGGDQETQYF TGTGCCAGCAGCGGAGGGACTAGCGGGGGGGACCAAGAGACCCAGTACTTC
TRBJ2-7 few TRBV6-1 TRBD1 CASIKPGQGNYEQYF TGTGCCAGCATCAAGCCGGGACAGGGAAACTACGAGCAGTACTTC
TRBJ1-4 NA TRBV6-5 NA CASSKRGGQLAEKLFF TGTGCCAGCAGCAAGAGGGGTGGACAGCTCGCTGAAAAACTGTTTTTT
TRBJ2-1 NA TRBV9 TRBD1 CASSGKQGAHEQFF TGTGCCAGCAGCGGGAAACAGGGGGCCCATGAGCAGTTCTTC
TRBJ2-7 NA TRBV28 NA CATGPRYEQYF TGTGCCACGGGCCCGCGCTACGAGCAGTACTTC
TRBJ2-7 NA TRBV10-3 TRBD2 CAISGAGGTSSYEQYF TGTGCCATCAGTGGCGCCGGGGGGACCTCTTCCTACGAGCAGTACTTC
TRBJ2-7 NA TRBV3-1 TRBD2 CASSRGGASGSSYNEQYF TGTGCCAGCAGCCGAGGAGGGGCTAGCGGGAGCTCCTACAATGAGCAGTACTTC
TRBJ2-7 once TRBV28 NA CASSFYRNEQYF TGTGCCAGCAGTTTTTACAGAAACGAGCAGTACTTC
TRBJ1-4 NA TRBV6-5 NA CANSPHGQGKKLFF TGTGCCAACAGTCCGCACGGCCAGGGGAAAAAACTGTTTTTT
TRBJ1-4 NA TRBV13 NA CAGSRRVTTNEKLFF TGTGCCGGCAGCCGACGGGTGACAACTAATGAAAAACTGTTTTTT
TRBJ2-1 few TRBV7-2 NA CASSFQSGDEQFF TGTGCCAGCAGCTTCCAATCCGGGGATGAGCAGTTCTTC
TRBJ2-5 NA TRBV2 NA CASSESGGGYGTQYF TGTGCCAGCAGTGAATCTGGCGGCGGGTATGGGACCCAGTACTTC
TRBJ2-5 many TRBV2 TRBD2 CASSTGTREKRYF TGTGCCAGCAGTACCGGGACTAGGGAGAAGAGGTACTTC
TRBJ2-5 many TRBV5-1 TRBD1 CASSLGDRETQYF TGCGCCAGCAGCTTGGGGGACAGAGAGACCCAGTACTTC
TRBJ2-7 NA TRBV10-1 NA CASSDVPTYEQYF TGCGCCAGCAGTGATGTGCCAACCTACGAGCAGTACTTC
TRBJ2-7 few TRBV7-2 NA CASSLVAGLAPGDEQYF TGTGCCAGCAGCTTAGTGGCGGGTCTAGCCCCGGGGGACGAGCAGTACTTC
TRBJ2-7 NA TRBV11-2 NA CASSPTAGPIPDEQYF TGTGCCAGCAGTCCCACTGCCGGTCCTATCCCCGACGAGCAGTACTTC
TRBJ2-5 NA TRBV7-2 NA CASSHYTGIQETQYF TGTGCCAGCAGCCACTATACAGGGATCCAAGAGACCCAGTACTTC
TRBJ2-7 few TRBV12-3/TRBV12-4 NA CASSFKTGFNYEQYF TGTGCCAGCAGTTTCAAAACAGGGTTCAACTACGAGCAGTACTTC
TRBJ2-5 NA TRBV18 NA CASSRSRGETQYF TGTGCCAGCTCACGAAGTCGAGGAGAGACCCAGTACTTC
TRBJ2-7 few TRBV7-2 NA CASSLYRAEQYF TGTGCCAGCAGCTTGTATAGGGCCGAGCAGTACTTC
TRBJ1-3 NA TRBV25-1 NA CASSIGTFGNTIYF TGTGCCAGCAGTATAGGTACTTTTGGAAACACCATATATTTT
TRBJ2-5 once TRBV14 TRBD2 CASSNLAAQETQYF TGTGCCAGCAGCAACCTAGCGGCGCAAGAGACCCAGTACTTC
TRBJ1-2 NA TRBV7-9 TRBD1 CASSFTGGSGYTF TGTGCCAGCAGCTTTACAGGGGGCTCTGGCTACACCTTC
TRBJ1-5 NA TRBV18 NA CASSPSGGGQPQHF TGTGCCAGCTCACCTTCCGGGGGAGGACAGCCCCAGCATTTT
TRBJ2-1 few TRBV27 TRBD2 CASGLAGSINEQFF TGTGCCAGCGGACTAGCGGGATCAATCAATGAGCAGTTCTTC
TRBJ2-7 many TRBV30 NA CAWSVVSSYEQYF TGTGCCTGGAGTGTGGTAAGCTCCTACGAGCAGTACTTC
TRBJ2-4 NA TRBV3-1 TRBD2 CASSPGVLAGGPFDIQYF TGTGCCAGCAGCCCCGGGGTGTTAGCGGGGGGGCCGTTTGACATTCAGTACTTC
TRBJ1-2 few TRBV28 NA CASSPNSDYTF TGTGCCAGCAGCCCGAATTCCGACTACACCTTC
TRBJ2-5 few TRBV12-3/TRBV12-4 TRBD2 CASSLTSEATQYF TGTGCCAGCAGTTTAACTAGCGAGGCGACCCAGTACTTC